This TCR beta chain was observed in a study of T cell responses to AZD1222 COVID-19 vaccine. Study-wide results and caveats: There were repertoire samples only from the period after the peak T cell response.

TCRdb's copy holds only in-frame clones and misses some; the assay was immunoSEQ multiplex PCR. The repertoire consists of roughly 99,000 clones, with roughly 89% occurring once and the leading ten covering roughly 21%. On this clone itself: Its antigen is as yet unknown.

The material was peripheral blood, obtained on day 0 of AZD1222 vaccination. The sequence was collected from an adult in good health.

CDR3 DNA: TGCGCCAGCAGCTTTCATCCGGACACTTACACCGGGGAGCTGTTTTTT. This gives the protein CASSFHPDTYTGELFF. The chain carries TRBV5-1 and TRBJ2-2; D is perhaps TRBD1 (5 bases). Per the germline V gene, CDR1 is SGHRS and CDR2 is YFSETQ. The V gene lost 2 bases and the J gene lost 3 bases, with 14 bases spanning the gap. The CDR3 contains 16 residues.